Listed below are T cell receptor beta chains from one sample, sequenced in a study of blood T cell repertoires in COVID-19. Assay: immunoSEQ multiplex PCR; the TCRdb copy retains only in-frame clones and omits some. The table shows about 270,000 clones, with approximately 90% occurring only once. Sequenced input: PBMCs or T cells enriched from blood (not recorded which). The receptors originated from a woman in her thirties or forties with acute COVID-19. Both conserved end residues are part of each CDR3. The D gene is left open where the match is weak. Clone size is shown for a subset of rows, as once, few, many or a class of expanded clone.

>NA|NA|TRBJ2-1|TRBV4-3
TGCGCCAGCAGCCAAGACGCGCTAGACTACAATGAGCAGTTCTTC
CASSQDALDYNEQFF
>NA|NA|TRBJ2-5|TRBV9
TGTGCCAGCAGCGTAGGGGAAGGGGTGGTCGAGACCCAGTACTTC
CASSVGEGVVETQYF
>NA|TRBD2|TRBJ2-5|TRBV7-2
TGTGCCAGCAGCTCCCGCCTAGCGGAAGAGACCCAGTACTTC
CASSSRLAEETQYF
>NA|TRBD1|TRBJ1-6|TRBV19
TGTGCCAGTACCCAGACAGGGACTAATTCACCCCTCCACTTT
CASTQTGTNSPLHF
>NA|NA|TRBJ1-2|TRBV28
TGTGCCAGCAGTAATCTATATGGCTACACCTTC
CASSNLYGYTF
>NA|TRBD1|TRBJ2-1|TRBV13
TGTGCCAGCAGCCCGGGGGACAGGGCTTCTTTCTTC
CASSPGDRASFF
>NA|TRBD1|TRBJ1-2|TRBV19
TGTGCCAGTAGTATTGTTGGACAGGGGGACGGCTACACCTTC
CASSIVGQGDGYTF
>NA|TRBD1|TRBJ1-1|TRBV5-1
TGCGCCAGCAGCCAACAGGGGGCGCCCACTGAAGCTTTCTTT
CASSQQGAPTEAFF
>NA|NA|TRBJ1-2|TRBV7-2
TGTGCCAGCAGCTTGACAGACTATGGCTACACCTTC
CASSLTDYGYTF
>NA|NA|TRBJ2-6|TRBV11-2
TGTGCCAGCAGCGAAGCCTCTGGGGCCAACGTCCTGACTTTC
CASSEASGANVLTF
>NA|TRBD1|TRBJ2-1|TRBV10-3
TGTGCCATCAGTGCGACAGGGCCGCATGAGCAGTTCTTC
CAISATGPHEQFF
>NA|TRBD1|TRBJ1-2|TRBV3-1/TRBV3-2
TGTGCCAGCAGCCTCCCTACCGCGACAGGGTATGGCTACACCTTC
CASSLPTATGYGYTF
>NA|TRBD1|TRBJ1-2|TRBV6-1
TGTGCCAGCAGTGACGGGACAGGGTTTGACTATGGCTACACCTTC
CASSDGTGFDYGYTF
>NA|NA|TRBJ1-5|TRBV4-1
TGCGCCAGCAGCCGAGGAGGGGAGAATCAGCCCCAGCATTTT
CASSRGGENQPQHF
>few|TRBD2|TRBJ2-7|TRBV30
TGTGCCTGGCGGACTAGCGGCCACTACGAGCAGTACTTC
CAWRTSGHYEQYF
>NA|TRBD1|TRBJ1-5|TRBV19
TGTGCCAGTAGTGCCCTGCCGGGACAGCCAGAGGGCAATCAGCCCCAGCATTTT
CASSALPGQPEGNQPQHF
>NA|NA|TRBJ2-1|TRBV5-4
TGTGCCAGCAGCTTGACCTACGGGACTCCCAATGAGCAGTTCTTC
CASSLTYGTPNEQFF
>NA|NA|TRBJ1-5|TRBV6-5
TGTGCCAGCACGGACAGCGTATGGGGCAATCAGCCCCAGCATTTT
CASTDSVWGNQPQHF
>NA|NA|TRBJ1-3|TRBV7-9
TGTGCCAGCAGCTTAACAGGATACTCTGGAAACACCATATATTTT
CASSLTGYSGNTIYF
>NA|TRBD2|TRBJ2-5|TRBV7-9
TGTGCCAGCAGCCTCGGACTAGCCGAAGAGACCCAGTACTTC
CASSLGLAEETQYF
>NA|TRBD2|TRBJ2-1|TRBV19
TGTGCCAGTAGTAGGGATAGCGGGGTCTACAATGAGCAGTTCTTC
CASSRDSGVYNEQFF
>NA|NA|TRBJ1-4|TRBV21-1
TGTGCCAGCAGCGCCCCACAAGGGGGGGGTTGTGAAAAACTGTTTTTT
CASSAPQGGGCEKLFF
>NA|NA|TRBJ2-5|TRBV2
TGTGCCAGCGAACAACGTCCCGGGGAGACCCAGTACTTC
CASEQRPGETQYF
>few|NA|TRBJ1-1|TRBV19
TGTGCCAGTAGTCCTGGACTAGGGGAAGTCACTGAAGCTTTCTTT
CASSPGLGEVTEAFF
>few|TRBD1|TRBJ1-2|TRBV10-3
TGTGCCATCAGTGAGCTTCCTACGACAGGGGCCCTATATGGCTACACCTTC
CAISELPTTGALYGYTF
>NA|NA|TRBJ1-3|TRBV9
TGTGCCAGCAGCCCCGGGACATCAGGAAACACCATATATTTT
CASSPGTSGNTIYF
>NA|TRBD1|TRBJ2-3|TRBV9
TGTGCCAGCAGCGTAGAAACAGGGGCCACAGATACGCAGTATTTT
CASSVETGATDTQYF
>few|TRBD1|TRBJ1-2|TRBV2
TGTGCCAGCCTTAACGGCCTACAGGGGGTGGATGGCTACACCTTC
CASLNGLQGVDGYTF
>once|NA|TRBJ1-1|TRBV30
TGTGCCTGGAGCCGGACAATGAACACTGAAGCTTTCTTT
CAWSRTMNTEAFF
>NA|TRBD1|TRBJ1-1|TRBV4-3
TGCGCCAGCAGCCAAGAAAGGGGGCTGGACACTGAAGCTTTCTTT
CASSQERGLDTEAFF
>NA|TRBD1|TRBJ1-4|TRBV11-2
TGTGCCAGCAGCCCAATCAGGGGGGCAACTAATGAAAAACTGTTTTTT
CASSPIRGATNEKLFF
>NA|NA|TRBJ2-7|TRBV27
TGTGCCAGCAGACGGACTAATAGTAGGCAGTACTTC
CASRRTNSRQYF
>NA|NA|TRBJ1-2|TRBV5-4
TGTGCCAGCAGCGATTCCGGGACTTACTATGGCTACACCTTC
CASSDSGTYYGYTF
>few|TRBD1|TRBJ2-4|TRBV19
TGTGCCAGTAGAGACAGGGCTCTAGCCAAAAACATTCAGTACTTC
CASRDRALAKNIQYF
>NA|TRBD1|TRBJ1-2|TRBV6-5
TGTGCCAGCTTTCCGGGACAGGGCTATGGCTACACCTTC
CASFPGQGYGYTF
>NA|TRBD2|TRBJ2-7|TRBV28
TGTGCCAGCCAAACTAGCGGTTGGAGAGGGCAGTACTTC
CASQTSGWRGQYF
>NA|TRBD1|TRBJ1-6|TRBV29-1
TGCAGCGTTGGGACAGGGGAGGGTTCACCCCTCCACTTT
CSVGTGEGSPLHF
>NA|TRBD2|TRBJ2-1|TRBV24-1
TGTGCCACCTCAACCTTATCTAGCGGGGGCTACAATGAGCAGTTCTTC
CATSTLSSGGYNEQFF
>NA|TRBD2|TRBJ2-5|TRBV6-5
TGTGCCAGCAGGGGACTAGCGGGAGGGGGAGAGACCCAGTACTTC
CASRGLAGGGETQYF
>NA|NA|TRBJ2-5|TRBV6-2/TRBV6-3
TGTGCCAGCAGTTACGTAGGAGTATCAGAGACCCAGTACTTC
CASSYVGVSETQYF
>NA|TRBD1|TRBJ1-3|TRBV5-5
TGTGCCAGCAGCTTCCAGGGGGCTTTGATTGGAAACACCATATATTTT
CASSFQGALIGNTIYF